The 24 T cell receptor beta chains below all came from one sample that was sequenced in a study of blood T cell repertoires in COVID-19. Sequencing was performed with immunoSEQ multiplex PCR; in TCRdb, only in-frame clones are kept and a portion is missing. The table records 250,000 or so clones, about 83% of them present only once. Source material: peripheral blood. The receptors originated from a man between 45 and 60 years old with acute or convalescent COVID-19.

This chain joins TRBV3-1 (or the pseudogene TRBV3-2) and TRBJ2-1; 8 bases line up with TRBD2. J was trimmed by 9 bases and V by 2 bases; bases with no gene match: 6. This CDR3 spans 14 amino acids. Germline CDR1 LGHDT, CDR2 YNNKEL (reference sequence). The DNA for the CDR3 is TGTGCCAGCAGCCAAAAGCGGGAGCGAGGTGAGCAGTTCTTC. This codes for CASSQKRERGEQFF.

The chain couples TRBV11-2 to TRBJ2-5; D is possibly TRBD2 (5 bases). Trimming stripped 1 base from V and 4 bases from J, with 7 bases between. Germline loops: CDR1 SGHAT, CDR2 FQNNGV. The CDR3 spans 13 residues. In DNA form, the CDR3 reads TGTGCCAGCAGCTTAGTAGAGGGAGAGACCCAGTACTTC. Protein sequence: CASSLVEGETQYF.

This clone came up a few times. CDR3 loop: CASSARQGDVTEAFF. In DNA form, the CDR3 reads TGTGCCAGCAGCGCCCGACAGGGGGACGTCACTGAAGCTTTCTTT. The V call is TRBV7-8, the J call TRBJ1-1; TRBD1 matches 9 bases. With V trimmed by 5 bases and J by 4 bases, 8 bases remained unmatched. Germline V gives CDR1 SGHVS, CDR2 FQNEAQ. This CDR3 is built from 15 residues.

The gene calls are TRBV6-5 and TRBJ1-4, with 7 positions matching TRBD1. Germline V gene sequence: CDR1 MNHEY, CDR2 SVGAGI. The CDR3 is made up of 15 amino acids. The trim removed 2 bases at V and 8 bases at J, leaving 8 bases unmatched. CDR3 amino acids: CASSYTTGTREKLFF. In nucleotides, the CDR3 is TGTGCCAGCAGTTACACGACAGGGACCAGAGAAAAACTGTTTTTT.

The V call is TRBV6-5, the J call TRBJ2-7, with 10 bases aligning to TRBD1. The trim removed 5 bases at V and 5 bases at J, leaving 6 bases unmatched. The CDR3 runs to 14 residues. Germline V lookup: CDR1 MNHEY, CDR2 SVGAGI. The CDR3 here is CASSTRDRGHEQYF. The CDR3 DNA follows: TGTGCCAGCAGTACCCGGGACAGGGGCCACGAGCAGTACTTC.

As concerns this clone: This same CDR3 is encoded by further DNA sequences in the sample. The chain carries TRBV19 and TRBJ1-5; D is perhaps TRBD1 (6 bases). Trimming cost V 3 bases and J 6 bases, with 6 bases left between them. This CDR3 spans 12 amino acids. From germline, CDR1 is LNHDA and CDR2 SQIVND (reference sequence). Here the CDR3 reads CASSIRGQPQHF. CDR3 nucleotide sequence: TGTGCCAGTAGTATCAGGGGTCAGCCCCAGCATTTT.

In the case of this clone: At one of its ends the junction is not consistent with the germline gene, which may arise from a read error. The gene calls are TRBV30 and TRBJ2-7; 7 bases are shared with TRBD2. Germline V gene data show CDR1 as GTSNPN and CDR2 as SVGIG (reference sequence). This CDR3 is built from 11 residues. CDR3 residues: CAWSGGGDPSF. CDR3 DNA sequence: TGTGCCTGGAGTGGGGGAGGGGACCCCTCCTTC. Full variable domain (remainder filled in from reference TRBV30 and TRBJ2-7): SQTIHQWPATLVQPVGSPLSLECTVEGTSNPNLYWYRQAAGRGLQLLFYSVGIGQISSEVPQNLSASRPQDRQFILSSKKLLLSDSGFYLCAWSGGGDPSFGPGTRLTVT.

This chain links TRBV11-3 with TRBJ2-1, with 8 bases aligning to TRBD2. From germline, CDR1 is SGHNT and CDR2 YENEEA. The length of the CDR3 is 15 residues. J lost 5 bases, V lost 1 base, and 4 bases had no gene match. CDR3 coding DNA: TGTGCCAGCAGCTTAGGGGGTAGCGGGGACAATGAGCAGTTCTTC. Amino acids: CASSLGGSGDNEQFF.

This clone came up once. V gene TRBV9 combines with J gene TRBJ2-5; TRBD2 might be the D (5 bases). The length of the CDR3 is 14 residues. Germline V lookup: CDR1 SGDLS, CDR2 YYNGEE. V lost 0 bases, J lost 5 bases, and 11 bases lay in between. The CDR3 DNA is TGTGCCAGCAGCGTAGTCGCGGGCGGGGAGACCCAGTACTTC. Translation gives CASSVVAGGETQYF.

V is TRBV10-3 and J is TRBJ1-3, with D possibly matching TRBD1 (6 bases). V was clipped by 10 bases and J by 1 base, with 14 bases between them. This CDR3 spans 14 amino acids. Germline CDR1 and CDR2: ENHRY and SYGVKD. The chain's CDR3 is CASTRGSSGNTIYF. The CDR3 DNA reads as TGTGCCAGCACCAGGGGCTCATCTGGAAACACCATATATTTT.

This clone was seen a single time. V is TRBV15 and J is TRBJ2-7; 13 bases are a match to TRBD2. V shed 2 bases and J 7 bases; nucleotides not matched to a gene: 11. The germline CDR1 and CDR2 sequences are LNHNV and YYDKDF (reference sequence). This CDR3 comprises 17 residues. This chain's CDR3 is CATSRPLGLAGAREQYF. The CDR3 nucleotides are TGTGCCACCAGCAGACCACTCGGACTAGCGGGAGCCAGGGAGCAGTACTTC.

The V gene is TRBV24-1, the J gene TRBJ2-7; D perhaps matches TRBD2 (6 bases). The germline gives CDR1 KGHDR, CDR2 SFDVKD. CDR3 size: 13 residues. Trimming took 3 bases from V and 7 from J, leaving 12 bases between them. The CDR3 loop is CATSDRGLLEQYF. CDR3 DNA: TGTGCCACCAGTGATCGCGGACTACTTGAGCAGTACTTC.

CDR3 nucleotides: TGTGCCAGCAGCTTGTATACAGGGGGCGGAAACACCATATATTTT. This encodes CASSLYTGGGNTIYF. The V and J genes are TRBV5-4 and TRBJ1-3; TRBD1 matches 9 bases. CDR3 length equals 15 residues. Germline loops: CDR1 SGHNT, CDR2 YYREEE (reference sequence). V was clipped by 1 base and J by 4 bases; unmatched bases: 3.

The V and J genes are TRBV10-3 and TRBJ1-2; D is perhaps TRBD1 (5 bases). This CDR3 region has 13 residues. V was clipped by 3 bases and J by 2 bases, with 7 bases between them. CDR1 and CDR2 from the germline V gene are ENHRY and SYGVKD. The CDR3 sequence: CAISENRNYGYTF. DNA of the CDR3: TGTGCCATCAGTGAAAACAGGAACTATGGCTACACCTTC.

The chain uses TRBV6-1 and TRBJ1-1; the D is unclear. CDR1 and CDR2 (germline): MNHNS, SASEGT. With 0 bases removed from V and 12 bases from J, the gap between germline ends came to 20 bases. The length of the CDR3 is 15 residues. The CDR3 nucleotides are TGTGCCAGCAGTGAAGCTGGTGGGCGCGTCCGAATAACTTTCTTT. Its translation is CASSEAGGRVRITFF.

The V gene is TRBV5-5, the J gene TRBJ1-5, with no clear D. The CDR3 runs 15 residues. The germline V and J ends were trimmed by 1 base and 3 bases, with 11 bases remaining between them. The germline V gene encodes CDR1 SGHKS and CDR2 YYEKEE (reference sequence). The CDR3 loop is CASSLSGSDNQPQHF. The DNA for the CDR3 is TGTGCCAGCAGCTTGTCGGGGTCAGACAATCAGCCCCAGCATTTT.

J is TRBJ2-1 and V is TRBV29-1; TRBD1 matches at 8 bases. CDR3 size: 18 residues. With V trimmed by 3 bases and J by 4 bases, 17 bases remained unmatched. The germline V gene has CDR1 SQVTM and CDR2 ANQGSEA. CDR3 region: CSVDLYPHGTGFYNEQFF. Here the CDR3 DNA reads TGCAGCGTTGATCTTTACCCCCACGGGACAGGATTTTACAATGAGCAGTTCTTC.

The chain recombines TRBV19 with TRBJ2-1, with 8 nucleotides matching TRBD2. J gave up 5 bases and V 5 bases, and 32 bases lay outside the gene matches. The CDR3 runs 23 residues. Germline CDR1 reads LNHDA; CDR2 reads SQIVND (reference sequence). CDR3 DNA: TGTGCCAGTAGTGTGGGACTAGTCAGATCAAATGCTCGGTGGAAATCCCCCCACAATGAGCAGTTCTTC. This sequence encodes CASSVGLVRSNARWKSPHNEQFF.

The chain joins TRBV11-3 to TRBJ2-7; tentatively, D is TRBD2 (6 bases). This CDR3 comprises 13 residues. CDR1 is SGHNT, CDR2 YENEEA, per germline. V dropped 5 bases and J dropped 4 bases, with 12 bases sitting between them. CDR3 residues: CASSHGGLYEQYF. DNA for the CDR3: TGTGCCAGCAGCCACGGAGGGCTATACGAGCAGTACTTC.

V gene TRBV6-6 combines with J gene TRBJ2-7; possible D gene TRBD1, 6 bases. This CDR3 has 13 amino acids. V lost 5 bases and J lost 2, with 10 bases in between. The germline V gene encodes CDR1 MNHNY and CDR2 SVGAGI (reference sequence). CDR3 sequence: CASSSRTAYEQYF. The CDR3 nucleotides are TGTGCCAGCAGTAGTAGGACAGCCTACGAGCAGTACTTC.

The chain links TRBV2 to TRBJ1-5; the D is unclear. Germline CDR1 is SNHLY and CDR2 is FYNNEI. Trimming left V 7 bases short and J 4 bases short, with 14 bases between. This CDR3 is 14 amino acids long. The CDR3 DNA follows: TGTGCCAGCAAGTTCAGCCTCGGGAATCAGCCCCAGCATTTT. It codes for CASKFSLGNQPQHF.

This chain links TRBV3-1 (or the pseudogene TRBV3-2) with TRBJ2-4; weak D call: TRBD2 (6 bases). V dropped 5 bases and J dropped 5 bases, with 16 bases sitting between them. The germline V gene encodes CDR1 LGHDT and CDR2 YNNKEL (reference sequence). The CDR3 extends over 15 amino acids. CDR3 nucleotides: TGTGCCAGCAGCGCACATGGGAGGCTGGAAAACATTCAGTACTTC. It codes for CASSAHGRLENIQYF.

The chain recombines TRBV13 with TRBJ1-3, with D perhaps matching TRBD1 (6 bases). CDR1 PRHDT and CDR2 FYEKMQ come from the germline V gene (reference sequence). This CDR3 is built from 14 residues. With 1 base removed from V and 4 bases from J, the gap between germline ends came to 8 bases. This CDR3 reads CASSLAGVGNTIYF. The CDR3 coding sequence is TGTGCCAGCAGCTTAGCAGGGGTCGGAAACACCATATATTTT.

The rearrangement links TRBV15 to TRBJ1-6, with a tentative D call TRBD1 (6 bases). The CDR3 consists of 14 residues. Deletions cut 9 bases from V and 7 bases from J, with 16 bases between. Germline loops: CDR1 LNHNV, CDR2 YYDKDF (reference sequence). The CDR3 protein is CATTGTRQNSPLHF. In DNA, the CDR3 is TGTGCCACAACAGGGACGAGGCAAAATTCACCCCTCCACTTT.